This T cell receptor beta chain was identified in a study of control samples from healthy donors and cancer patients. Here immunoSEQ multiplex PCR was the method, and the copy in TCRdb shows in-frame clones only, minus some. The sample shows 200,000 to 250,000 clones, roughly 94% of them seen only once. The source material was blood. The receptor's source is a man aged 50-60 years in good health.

The CDR3 DNA reads as TGTGCCAGCAGCTCCGCGCTAGCGGGGGGGCCAAAAAATGAGCAGTTCTTC. It yields the protein CASSSALAGGPKNEQFF. The rearrangement joins TRBV7-2 to TRBJ2-1, with 12 nucleotides matching TRBD2. The germline gives CDR1 SGHTA, CDR2 FQGNSA. Trimming cost V 4 bases and J 7 bases; bases outside gene matches: 11. The CDR3 is made up of 17 amino acids.